The rows below give T cell receptor beta chains drawn from one sample of a study of cytomegalovirus exposure and HLA in healthy donors. Data came from immunoSEQ multiplex PCR; TCRdb stores just in-frame clones and leaves some out. Of about 150,000 clones listed, 65% to 80% were seen once; the top ten hold 2.8%. Specimen: PBMCs. The receptor source for this set is a man younger than 35 in good health and CMV-seronegative. Each CDR3 is given with its conserved first and last residue.

length: 15; V: TRBV7-9; CDR3: CASSSPGIATYEQYF
length: 15; V: TRBV2; CDR3: CASSEGGGSYNEQFF
length: 14; V: TRBV5-6; CDR3: CASSLAGSGDEQYF
length: 15; V: TRBV5-1; CDR3: CASSTRQGADSPLHF
length: 14; V: TRBV6-6; CDR3: CASLLAGSTDTQYF
length: 15; V: TRBV10-2; CDR3: CASSPTPGSNQPQHF
length: 13; V: TRBV6-5; CDR3: CASSRRQLETQYF
length: 16; V: TRBV7-8; CDR3: CASSSPSSGGNYGYTF
length: 13; V: TRBV10-3; CDR3: CAITEQGAAGYTF
length: 14; V: TRBV7-9; CDR3: CASSSTLSTDTQYF
length: 17; V: TRBV7-8; CDR3: CASSLRPTGNSNNEQFF
length: 16; V: TRBV25-1; CDR3: CASSEYRGGVITEAFF
length: 18; V: TRBV9; CDR3: CASSALTSGGFSYNEQFF
length: 16; V: TRBV28; CDR3: CASSRLAGGSYNEQFF
length: 14; V: TRBV6-5; CDR3: CASRPGTQEHGYTF
length: 14; V: TRBV28; CDR3: CAGRTGYSNQPQHF
length: 11; V: TRBV6-5; CDR3: CASSPNYGYTF
length: 16; V: TRBV19; CDR3: CASRGTGGELRTEAFF
length: 14; V: TRBV5-1; CDR3: CASSSGKSGNTIYF
length: 15; V: TRBV19; CDR3: CASTRRGGYSYEQYF
length: 15; V: TRBV2; CDR3: CASSPWTGDTDTQYF
length: 13; V: TRBV6-1; CDR3: CATESTASYEQYF
length: 16; V: TRBV2; CDR3: CASIETELDMNTEAFF
length: 15; V: TRBV19; CDR3: CASSIGGSGANVLTF
length: 16; V: TRBV4-2; CDR3: CASSAREGFTYNEQFF
length: 15; V: TRBV11-2; CDR3: CASRSRGGSENIQYF
length: 15; V: TRBV5-1; CDR3: CASSFGSGGGYGYTF
length: 15; V: TRBV9; CDR3: CASSVAGEGGNTIYF
length: 15; V: TRBV5-4; CDR3: CASSATGTGHYEQYF
length: 13; V: TRBV28; CDR3: CASSLGRSYEQYF
length: 14; V: TRBV5-4; CDR3: CASSLGQTFTEAFF
length: 16; V: TRBV5-1; CDR3: CASSFLGGGQGNEQFF
length: 14; V: TRBV29-1; CDR3: CSAYYGPYNTEAFF
length: 15; V: TRBV7-8; CDR3: CASSRGRVGNEKLFF
length: 15; V: TRBV29-1; CDR3: CSPRGLAGAADTQYF
length: 15; V: TRBV5-4; CDR3: CASSSRTGLGDTQYF
length: 15; V: TRBV2; CDR3: CASSESGRGNYGYTF
length: 14; V: TRBV5-1; CDR3: CASNGVAVYNEQFF
length: 14; V: TRBV5-6; CDR3: CASSLGQMNTEAFF
length: 14; V: TRBV2; CDR3: CASSPGLAVSEQFF